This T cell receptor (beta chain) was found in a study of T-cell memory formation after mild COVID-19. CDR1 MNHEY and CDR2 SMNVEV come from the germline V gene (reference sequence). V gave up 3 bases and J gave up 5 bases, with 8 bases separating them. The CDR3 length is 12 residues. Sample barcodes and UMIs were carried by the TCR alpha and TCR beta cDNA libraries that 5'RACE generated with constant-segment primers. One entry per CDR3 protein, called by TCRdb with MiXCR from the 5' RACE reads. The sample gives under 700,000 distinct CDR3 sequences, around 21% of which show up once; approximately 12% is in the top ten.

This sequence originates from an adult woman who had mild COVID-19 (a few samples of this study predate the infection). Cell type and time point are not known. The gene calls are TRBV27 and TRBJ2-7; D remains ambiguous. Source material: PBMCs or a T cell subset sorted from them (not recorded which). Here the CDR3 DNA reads TGTGCCAGCAGTTTTGGGGTCCACGAGCAGTACTTC. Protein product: CASSFGVHEQYF.